The T cell receptor (beta chain) under discussion was sequenced for a study of vaccination effects on CD4 cells after COVID-19. Germline CDR1 reads MGHDK; CDR2 reads SYGVNS. The V end was cut by 4 bases, the J end by 8 bases, with 12 bases between. CDR3 length: 13 amino acids. Only in-frame clones appear in the TCRdb table, and some are missing; sequencing was by immunoSEQ multiplex PCR. The sample has 65,000 to 90,000 clones; about 73% are singletons. Of note for this clone: Its antigen is unidentified.

Cultured cells yielded isolated CD4+ T cells after 10 days. Subjects were given two BNT162b2 or mRNA-1273 vaccine doses. The V and J genes are TRBV25-1 and TRBJ2-1; tentative D call: TRBD2 (5 bases). The sequences come from CD4+ T cells from PBMCs cultured without peptide, collected after COVID-19 vaccination. The sequence was obtained from a human donor who received a COVID-19 vaccine. The CDR3 is CASSGLQRDEQFF. CDR3 nucleotide sequence: TGTGCCAGCAGTGGGCTCCAGAGGGATGAGCAGTTCTTC.